One sample yielded the 7 T cell receptor beta chains listed below, sequenced in a study of shared clonotypes between healthy human individuals. Some clones are missing from TCRdb's copy, which holds only in-frame ones; the method was immunoSEQ multiplex PCR. The sample lists some 2,500,000 clones, under 95% occurring once. The sample comprised naive CD4+ T cells from PBMCs. Subset specified: CD45RA+ positively selected. The source is a man between 18 and 29 years old in good health. Some clones in this sample may be carry-over from other donors' samples.

This chain links TRBV18 with TRBJ2-3; the match to TRBD1 covers 8 bases. V lost 0 bases and J lost 10; bases outside the gene matches: 3. This CDR3 contains 13 residues. Germline CDR1 reads KGHSH; CDR2 reads LQKENI. CDR3: CASSPPDRAPQYF. The CDR3 region has the DNA TGTGCCAGCTCACCACCGGACAGGGCCCCGCAGTATTTT.

The rearrangement links TRBV7-3 to TRBJ2-1, with a weak D call TRBD2 (5 bases). The CDR3 totals 16 residues. Trimming took off 2 bases at V and 4 bases at J, with 15 bases between the two ends. CDR1 is SGHTA and CDR2 is FQGTGA in the germline V gene. This chain's CDR3 is CASSLLGLATYNEQFF. The CDR3 region has the DNA TGTGCCAGCAGCTTATTAGGGCTAGCCACATACAATGAGCAGTTCTTC.

This clone was recorded a few times. This chain links TRBV7-9 with TRBJ2-2; D uncertain. The germline gives CDR1 SEHNR, CDR2 FQNEAQ (reference sequence). CDR3 length: 11 residues. Trimming removed 5 bases at V and 10 bases at J, with 8 bases between. The CDR3 region has the DNA TGTGCCAGCAGCCGGTTGGTGGAGCTGTTTTTT. Translating it yields CASSRLVELFF.

This clone was seen once. The chain combines TRBV10-3 with TRBJ2-1; TRBD2 agrees at 11 bases. This CDR3 has 14 amino acids. Germline CDR1 is ENHRY and CDR2 is SYGVKD. V dropped 7 bases and J dropped 7; count of bases not matched to a gene: 6. As DNA, the CDR3 is TGTGCCATCAAAGCGACTAGCGGGAATAATGAGCAGTTCTTC. Translation: CAIKATSGNNEQFF.

This sequence joins TRBV2 and TRBJ2-7, with D maybe TRBD1 (5 bases). Trimming removed 4 bases at V and 7 bases at J, with 11 bases between. The CDR3 runs to 12 residues. CDR1 is SNHLY and CDR2 is FYNNEI in the germline V gene. This chain's CDR3 is CASSGQSREQYF. Written as DNA, the CDR3 is TGTGCCAGCAGTGGACAGTCGAGGGAGCAGTACTTC.

The chain's CDR3 is CASTLNRVGDYGYTF. CDR3 DNA: TGTGCCAGCACCCTAAACAGGGTGGGCGACTATGGCTACACCTTC. The chain carries TRBV7-6 and TRBJ1-2, with D possibly being TRBD1 (6 bases). Deletions cut 7 bases from V and 3 bases from J, with 18 bases between. This CDR3 comprises 15 residues. Germline assignment: CDR1 SGHVS and CDR2 FNYEAQ. Full variable domain (missing parts from reference TRBV7-6 and TRBJ1-2): GAGVSQSPRYKVTKRGQDVALRCDPISGHVSLYWYRQALGQGPEFLTYFNYEAQQDKSGLPNDRFSAERPEGSISTLTIQRTEQRDSAMYRCASTLNRVGDYGYTFGSGTRLTVV.

This clone was found once. V and J are TRBV28 and TRBJ2-2; the D is unclear. The V and J ends lost 5 bases and 5 bases respectively, with 6 bases between them. Germline-derived CDR1 and CDR2 are MDHEN and SYDVKM. The CDR3 is 12 amino acids. The CDR3 nucleotides are TGTGCCAGCAGTCCTACAACCGGGGAGCTGTTTTTT. The encoded protein is CASSPTTGELFF.